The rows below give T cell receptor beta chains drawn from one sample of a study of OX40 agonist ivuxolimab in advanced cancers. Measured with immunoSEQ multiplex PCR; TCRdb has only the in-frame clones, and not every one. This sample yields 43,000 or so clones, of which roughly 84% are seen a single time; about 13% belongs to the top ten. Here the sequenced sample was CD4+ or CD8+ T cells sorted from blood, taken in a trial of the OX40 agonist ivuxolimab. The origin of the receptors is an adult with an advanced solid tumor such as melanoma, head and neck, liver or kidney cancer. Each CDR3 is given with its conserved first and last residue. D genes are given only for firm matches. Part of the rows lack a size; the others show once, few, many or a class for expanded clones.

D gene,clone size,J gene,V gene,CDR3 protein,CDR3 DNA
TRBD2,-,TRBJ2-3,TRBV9,CASSQWTSGRAGADTQYF,TGTGCCAGCAGCCAGTGGACTAGCGGGAGGGCGGGGGCAGATACGCAGTATTTT
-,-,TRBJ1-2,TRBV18,CASSPTATAFYGYTF,TGTGCCAGCTCACCGACCGCCACAGCTTTCTATGGCTACACCTTC
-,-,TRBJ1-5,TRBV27,CATSRTGSQPQHF,TGTGCCACATCCAGGACGGGGTCCCAGCCCCAGCATTTT
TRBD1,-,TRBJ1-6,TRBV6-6,CATETTGRTPLHF,TGTGCCACCGAGACGACAGGGAGGACACCCCTCCACTTT
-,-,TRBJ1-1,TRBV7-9,CASSLAANTEAFF,TGTGCCAGCAGCTTAGCGGCGAACACTGAAGCTTTCTTT
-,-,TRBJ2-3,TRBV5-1,CASSLLAQSTDTQYF,TGCGCCAGCAGCTTGCTAGCGCAGAGCACAGATACGCAGTATTTT
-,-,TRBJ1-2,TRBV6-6,CASSYSRTDGYTF,TGTGCCAGCAGTTACTCGCGGACAGATGGCTACACCTTC
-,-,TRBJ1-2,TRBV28,CASRPTGLGDYGYTF,TGTGCCAGCAGACCCACAGGGCTTGGGGACTATGGCTACACCTTC
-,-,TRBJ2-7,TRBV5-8,CASRGRRGSYEQYF,TGTGCCAGCAGGGGGCGGCGGGGCTCCTACGAGCAGTACTTC
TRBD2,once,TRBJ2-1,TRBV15,CATSRGLADYNEQFF,TGTGCCACCAGCAGAGGGCTAGCGGATTACAATGAGCAGTTCTTC
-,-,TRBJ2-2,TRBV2,CASSFQGTGELFF,TGTGCCAGCAGCTTCCAGGGAACCGGGGAGCTGTTTTTT
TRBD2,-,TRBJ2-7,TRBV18,CASSPFSGPSYEQYF,TGTGCCAGCTCACCCTTTAGCGGGCCCTCCTACGAGCAGTACTTC
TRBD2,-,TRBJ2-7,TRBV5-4,CASSLRREGSEQYF,TGTGCCAGCAGCTTGAGGCGGGAGGGATCCGAGCAGTACTTC
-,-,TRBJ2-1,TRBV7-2,CASSFTIRDEQFF,TGTGCCAGCAGCTTCACCATAAGAGATGAGCAGTTCTTC
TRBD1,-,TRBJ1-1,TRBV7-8,CASSLAEAGGAFF,TGTGCCAGCAGCTTAGCGGAGGCAGGGGGAGCTTTCTTT
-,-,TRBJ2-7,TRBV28,CASSPGRDYEQYF,TGTGCCAGCAGTCCCGGTCGGGATTACGAGCAGTACTTC
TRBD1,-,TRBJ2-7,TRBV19,CASTLSGTGRDF,TGTGCCAGTACCCTATCCGGGACAGGGAGGGACTTC
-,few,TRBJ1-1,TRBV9,CASSVAGDGPMAFF,TGTGCCAGCAGCGTAGCTGGGGACGGACCGATGGCTTTCTTT
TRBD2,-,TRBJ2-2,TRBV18,CASSPPGLAGEGTGELFF,TGTGCCAGCTCACCACCGGGACTAGCGGGAGAGGGAACCGGGGAGCTGTTTTTT
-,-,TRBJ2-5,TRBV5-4,CASSPGTPGLQETQYF,TGTGCCAGCAGCCCCGGGACACCTGGCCTCCAAGAGACCCAGTACTTC
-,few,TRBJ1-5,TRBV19,CASSILSGQGQPQHF,TGTGCCAGTAGTATTCTAAGCGGTCAGGGGCAGCCCCAGCATTTT
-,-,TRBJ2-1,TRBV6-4,CASSDGGQFYNEQFF,TGTGCCAGCAGTGACGGGGGGCAGTTCTACAATGAGCAGTTCTTC
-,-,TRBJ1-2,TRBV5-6,CASSPPGFSYGYTF,TGTGCCAGCAGCCCCCCCGGCTTCAGTTATGGCTACACCTTC
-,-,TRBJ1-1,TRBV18,CASSPDQGLNTEAFF,TGTGCCAGCTCACCCGACCAAGGACTGAACACTGAAGCTTTCTTT
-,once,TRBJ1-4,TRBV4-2,CASSQLTGGTNEKLFF,TGTGCCAGCAGCCAACTGACGGGGGGCACTAATGAAAAACTGTTTTTT
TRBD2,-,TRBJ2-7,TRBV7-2,CASTISGRAYEQYF,TGTGCCAGCACCATTAGCGGGAGGGCCTACGAGCAGTACTTC
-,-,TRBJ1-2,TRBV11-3,CASSLGLVNYGYTF,TGTGCCAGCAGCTTAGGGTTGGTTAACTATGGCTACACCTTC
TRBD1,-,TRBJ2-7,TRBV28,CATIGEGARHYEQYF,TGTGCCACCATAGGAGAGGGGGCGCGCCACTACGAGCAGTACTTC